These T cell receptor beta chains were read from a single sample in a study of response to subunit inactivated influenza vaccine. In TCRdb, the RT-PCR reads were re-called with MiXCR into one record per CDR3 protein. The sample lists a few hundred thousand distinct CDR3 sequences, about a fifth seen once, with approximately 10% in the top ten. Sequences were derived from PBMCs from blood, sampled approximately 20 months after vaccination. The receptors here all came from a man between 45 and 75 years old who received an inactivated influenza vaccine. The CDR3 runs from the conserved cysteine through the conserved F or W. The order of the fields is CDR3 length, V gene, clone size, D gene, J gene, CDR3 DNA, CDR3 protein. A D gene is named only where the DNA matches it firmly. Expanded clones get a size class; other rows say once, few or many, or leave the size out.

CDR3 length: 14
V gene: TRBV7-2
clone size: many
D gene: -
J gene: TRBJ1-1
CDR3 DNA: TGTGCCAGCAGCGCAGACCCAGTCCAGGCTGAAGCTTTCTTT
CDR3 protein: CASSADPVQAEAFF

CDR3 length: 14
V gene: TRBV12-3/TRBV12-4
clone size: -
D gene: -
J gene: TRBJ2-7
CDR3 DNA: TGTGCCAGCAATCCTAACAGGTCGTGGAACGAGCAGTACTTC
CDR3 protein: CASNPNRSWNEQYF

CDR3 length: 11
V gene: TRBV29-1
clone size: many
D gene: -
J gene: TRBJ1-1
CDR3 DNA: TGCAGCGTTAAGTTGGACACTGAAGCTTTCTTT
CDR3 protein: CSVKLDTEAFF

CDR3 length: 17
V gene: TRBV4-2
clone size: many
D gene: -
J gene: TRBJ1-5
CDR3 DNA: TGTGCCAGCAGCCTTACAAGCGAGAGGTCCTACAATCAGCCCCAGCATTTT
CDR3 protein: CASSLTSERSYNQPQHF

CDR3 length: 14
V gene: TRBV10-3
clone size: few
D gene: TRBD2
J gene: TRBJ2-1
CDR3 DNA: TGTGCCACCAGGACTAGCGGGATCCCGGATGAGCAGTTCTTC
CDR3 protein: CATRTSGIPDEQFF

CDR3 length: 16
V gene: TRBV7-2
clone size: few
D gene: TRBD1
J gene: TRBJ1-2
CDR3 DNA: TGTGCCAGCAACCCGAGGCCTGGACAGGGGGGCGGTGGCTACACCTTC
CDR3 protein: CASNPRPGQGGGGYTF

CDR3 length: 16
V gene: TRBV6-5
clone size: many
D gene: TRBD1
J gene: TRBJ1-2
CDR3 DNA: TGTGCCAGCAGTTACTCCAGACAGGGGGCTATTTATGGCTACACCTTC
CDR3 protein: CASSYSRQGAIYGYTF

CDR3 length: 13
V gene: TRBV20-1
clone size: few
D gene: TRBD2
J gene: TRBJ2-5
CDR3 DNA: TGCAGTGCTATTGGTAGCGGGAGGGAGACCCAGTACTTC
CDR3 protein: CSAIGSGRETQYF

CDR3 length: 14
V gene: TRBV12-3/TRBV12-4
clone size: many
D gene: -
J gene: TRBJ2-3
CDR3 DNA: TGTGCCAGCAGCGACTCCTTTCGGACAGATACGCAGTATTTT
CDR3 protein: CASSDSFRTDTQYF

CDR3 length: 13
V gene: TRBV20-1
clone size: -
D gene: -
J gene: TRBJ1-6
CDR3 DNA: TGCAGTGCTAGCCCTCAGATGGGGAGGGCCCTCCACTTT
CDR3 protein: CSASPQMGRALHF

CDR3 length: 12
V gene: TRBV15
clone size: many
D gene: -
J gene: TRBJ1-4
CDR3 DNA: TGTGCCACCAGTGGACAGAAAGAAAAACTGTTTTTT
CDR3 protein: CATSGQKEKLFF

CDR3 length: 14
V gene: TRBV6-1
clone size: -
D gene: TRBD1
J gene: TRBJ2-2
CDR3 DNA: TGTGCCAGCAGCCGCCGACAGGGGTCCGGGGAGCTGTTTTTT
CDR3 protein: CASSRRQGSGELFF

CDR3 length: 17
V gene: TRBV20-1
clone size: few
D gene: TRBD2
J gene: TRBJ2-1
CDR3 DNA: TGCAGTGCTAGGACCCGGACTAGCGCGAGCTCCTACAATGAGCAGTTCTTC
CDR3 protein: CSARTRTSASSYNEQFF

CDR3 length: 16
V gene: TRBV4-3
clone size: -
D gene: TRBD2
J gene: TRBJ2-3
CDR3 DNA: TGCGCCAGCAGCCCCCTGGTATCTAGCGGGGGCCAATGGCAGTATTTT
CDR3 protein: CASSPLVSSGGQWQYF

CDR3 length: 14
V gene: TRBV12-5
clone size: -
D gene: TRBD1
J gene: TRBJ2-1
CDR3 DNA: TGTGCTAGTGGTTCCGGGACAGGGATCGATGAGCAGTTCTTC
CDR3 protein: CASGSGTGIDEQFF

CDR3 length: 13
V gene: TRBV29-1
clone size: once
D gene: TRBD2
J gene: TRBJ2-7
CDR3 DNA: TGCAGCGTCCGCTCGGGACTAGCCTACGAGCAGTACTTC
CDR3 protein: CSVRSGLAYEQYF

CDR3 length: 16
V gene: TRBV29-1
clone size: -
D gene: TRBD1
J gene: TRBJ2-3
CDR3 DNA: TGCAGCGTAAAAGGGGGACAGGGGGCAAGCACAGATACGCAGTATTTT
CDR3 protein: CSVKGGQGASTDTQYF

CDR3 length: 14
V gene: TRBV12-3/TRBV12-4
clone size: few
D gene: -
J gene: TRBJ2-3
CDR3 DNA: TGTGCCGGCTCCGGGACACTTACACCCGGGGCGCAGTATTTT
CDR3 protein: CAGSGTLTPGAQYF

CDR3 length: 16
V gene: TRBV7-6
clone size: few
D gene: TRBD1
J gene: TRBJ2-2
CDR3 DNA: TGTGCCAGCAGCCCGGGGGGACAGGGAGGCACCGGGGAGCTGTTTTTT
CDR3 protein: CASSPGGQGGTGELFF

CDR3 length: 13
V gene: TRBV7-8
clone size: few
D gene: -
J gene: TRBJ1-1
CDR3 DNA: TGTGCCAGCAGCTTAGTCCCAAACACTGAAGCTTTCTTT
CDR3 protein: CASSLVPNTEAFF

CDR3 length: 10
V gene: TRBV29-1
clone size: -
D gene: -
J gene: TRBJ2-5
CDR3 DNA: TGCAGCGTCCGCCAAGAGACCCAGTACTTC
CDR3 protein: CSVRQETQYF

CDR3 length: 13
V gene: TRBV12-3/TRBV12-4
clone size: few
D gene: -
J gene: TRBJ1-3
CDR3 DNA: TGTGCCAGCAGTCCAGCTGGGAAAGACACCATATATTTT
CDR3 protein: CASSPAGKDTIYF